The rows below give T cell receptor beta chains drawn from one sample of a study of blood T cell repertoires in COVID-19. The method was immunoSEQ multiplex PCR; TCRdb's version includes in-frame clones alone and lacks a portion of them. In the table there are 250,000 to 300,000 clones, approximately 89% of which are singletons. The sample consisted of peripheral blood. These receptors were taken from a woman under 40 with COVID-19, enrolled during active disease. CDR3s leave out the opening cysteine and the closing phenylalanine or tryptophan. Each record gives: V gene, J gene, CDR3 protein.

V: TRBV5-6
J: TRBJ2-3
CDR3: ASSSRLAGYGTDTQY

V: TRBV19
J: TRBJ2-7
CDR3: ASSSSSGQITEQY

V: TRBV5-1
J: TRBJ1-3
CDR3: ASSLAGGSSGNTIY

V: TRBV6-5
J: TRBJ2-7
CDR3: ASRRLGIDYEQY

V: TRBV13
J: TRBJ1-1
CDR3: ASSLAAKRPNTEAF

V: TRBV27
J: TRBJ1-1
CDR3: ASSYSGTWGTEAF

V: TRBV18
J: TRBJ1-1
CDR3: ASSQSQGGGTEAF

V: TRBV29-1
J: TRBJ2-5
CDR3: SVARVETQY

V: TRBV10-3
J: TRBJ2-3
CDR3: AVKTSGTTDTQY

V: TRBV10-3
J: TRBJ2-7
CDR3: AISDGAISESGLYEQY

V: TRBV19
J: TRBJ1-2
CDR3: ASSIGGQEGYGYT

V: TRBV3-1/TRBV3-2
J: TRBJ2-1
CDR3: ASSQVGTGNEQF

V: TRBV3-1/TRBV3-2
J: TRBJ1-6
CDR3: ASSQGLNNNSPLH

V: TRBV11-2
J: TRBJ2-4
CDR3: ASSSRRGSDIQY

V: TRBV30
J: TRBJ2-2
CDR3: AWSSGRADTGELF

V: TRBV3-1/TRBV3-2
J: TRBJ2-3
CDR3: ASSQADGRAGDTQY

V: TRBV27
J: TRBJ1-2
CDR3: ASSLSARARVYGYT

V: TRBV5-4
J: TRBJ2-7
CDR3: ASALGAEITSYEQY

V: TRBV29-1
J: TRBJ2-5
CDR3: SVVPRDSQETQY

V: TRBV6-5
J: TRBJ1-6
CDR3: ASSGGGGNSPLH

V: TRBV7-2
J: TRBJ1-3
CDR3: ASSLNRGQAGNTIY

V: TRBV30
J: TRBJ2-3
CDR3: AWSEFGGTDTQY

V: TRBV5-1
J: TRBJ2-2
CDR3: ASSFWTDETGELF

V: TRBV15
J: TRBJ2-2
CDR3: ATSRDRLAGGGTGELF

V: TRBV7-7
J: TRBJ2-2
CDR3: ASSSGGYGTGELF

V: TRBV5-1
J: TRBJ2-1
CDR3: ASSLLPGGTPGYNEQF

V: TRBV7-9
J: TRBJ2-5
CDR3: ASSLVAGGETQY

V: TRBV2
J: TRBJ1-2
CDR3: ASSEKRNEGYT

V: TRBV27
J: TRBJ1-5
CDR3: ASRSGTGDNQPQH

V: TRBV15
J: TRBJ1-4
CDR3: ATSRADSYNEKLF

V: TRBV9
J: TRBJ1-1
CDR3: ASSVTGTTEAF

V: TRBV6-5
J: TRBJ1-2
CDR3: ASSQEPGSPYGYT

V: TRBV18
J: TRBJ2-7
CDR3: ASSPPTSGGYEQY

V: TRBV19
J: TRBJ2-3
CDR3: ASSIFGGARDTQY

V: TRBV3-1/TRBV3-2
J: TRBJ1-2
CDR3: ASSQDMTGGGYT

V: TRBV2
J: TRBJ1-4
CDR3: ASFGDSGTTNEKLF

V: TRBV19
J: TRBJ2-1
CDR3: ASSMSGRSEQF

V: TRBV7-6
J: TRBJ1-2
CDR3: ASSLGGGSNGYT

V: TRBV9
J: TRBJ2-2
CDR3: ASSFSGHNTGELF

V: TRBV3-1/TRBV3-2
J: TRBJ2-6
CDR3: ASSHPGAGANVLT

V: TRBV20-1
J: TRBJ1-2
CDR3: SATDSSNYGYT

V: TRBV29-1
J: TRBJ2-6
CDR3: SVESSGANVLT

V: TRBV11-2
J: TRBJ2-5
CDR3: ASSPGTLIGETQY

V: TRBV28
J: TRBJ2-7
CDR3: ASSLGGGPRY

V: TRBV11-2
J: TRBJ1-2
CDR3: ASSPGLGGNNGYT

V: TRBV6-5
J: TRBJ2-1
CDR3: ASRTGTSVYEQF

V: TRBV6-6
J: TRBJ2-7
CDR3: ASSYGGRYYEQY

V: TRBV9
J: TRBJ2-1
CDR3: ASSVEAGVALEQF